Described below is a single T cell receptor beta chain sequence and its context. From germline, CDR1 is SEHNR and CDR2 FQNEAQ (reference sequence). V was trimmed by 4 bases and J by 1 base, leaving 7 bases between them. CDR3 length: 14 residues. The sample originates from a study of blood T cell repertoires in COVID-19. Overall study context: From the United States, Italy and Spain came samples of acute and convalescent COVID-19. Nucleic acid was either cDNA or gDNA, and it came from T cells, B-cell-depleted T cells, or PBMCs.

Authors' data handling: Counts of nucleated cells, estimated from reference gene primer amplification, were obtained. Only in-frame clones appear in the TCRdb table, and some are missing; sequencing was by immunoSEQ multiplex PCR. V, J and clone size reflect that table, while D and trimming were determined from the DNA. The data show 150,000 or so clones, with almost 90% seen just once and approximately 1.4% held by the top ten. The source is a woman aged 55-69 years with acute or convalescent COVID-19. The V and J genes are TRBV7-9 and TRBJ2-2; D ambiguous. The specimen sequenced was peripheral blood. Here the CDR3 DNA reads TGTGCCAGCAGCTATACAGTGAACACCGGGGAGCTGTTTTTT. Protein sequence: CASSYTVNTGELFF.